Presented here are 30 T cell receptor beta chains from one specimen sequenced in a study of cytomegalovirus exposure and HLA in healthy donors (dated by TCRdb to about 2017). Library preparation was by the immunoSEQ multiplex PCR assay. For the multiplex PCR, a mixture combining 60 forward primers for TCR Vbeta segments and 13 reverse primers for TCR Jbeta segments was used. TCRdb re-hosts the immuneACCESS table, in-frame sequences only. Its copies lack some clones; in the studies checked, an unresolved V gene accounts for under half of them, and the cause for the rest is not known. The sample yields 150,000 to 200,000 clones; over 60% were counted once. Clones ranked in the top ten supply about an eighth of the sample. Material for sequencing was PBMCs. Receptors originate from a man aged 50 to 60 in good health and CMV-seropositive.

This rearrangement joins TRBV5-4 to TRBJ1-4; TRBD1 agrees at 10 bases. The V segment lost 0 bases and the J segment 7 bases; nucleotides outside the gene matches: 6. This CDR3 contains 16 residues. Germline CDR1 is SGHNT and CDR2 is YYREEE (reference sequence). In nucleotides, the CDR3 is TGTGCCAGCAGCTTGGACCCCGGGACAGGGGTTGAAAAACTGTTTTTT. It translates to CASSLDPGTGVEKLFF.

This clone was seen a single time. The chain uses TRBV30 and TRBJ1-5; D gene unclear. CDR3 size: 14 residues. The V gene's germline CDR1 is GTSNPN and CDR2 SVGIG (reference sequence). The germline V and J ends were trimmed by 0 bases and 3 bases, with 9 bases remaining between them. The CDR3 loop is CAWSVYQNNQPQHF. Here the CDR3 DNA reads TGTGCCTGGAGTGTATACCAGAACAATCAGCCCCAGCATTTT.

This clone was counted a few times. The CDR3 DNA is TGTGCCAGCAGCCCACACCAGGGGAGCACTGAAGCTTTCTTT. As protein: CASSPHQGSTEAFF. This rearrangement joins TRBV9 to TRBJ1-1; possible D gene TRBD1, 6 bases. Between the trimmed V and J ends, which lost 4 bases and 4 bases, there was a span of 14 bases. The CDR3 has 14 residues. The V gene's germline CDR1 is SGDLS and CDR2 YYNGEE.

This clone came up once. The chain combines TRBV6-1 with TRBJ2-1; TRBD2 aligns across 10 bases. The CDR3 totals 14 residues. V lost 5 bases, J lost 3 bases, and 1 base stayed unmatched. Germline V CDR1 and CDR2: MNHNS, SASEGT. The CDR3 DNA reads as TGTGCCAGCAGTCTAGCGGGGGACTACAATGAGCAGTTCTTC. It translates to CASSLAGDYNEQFF.

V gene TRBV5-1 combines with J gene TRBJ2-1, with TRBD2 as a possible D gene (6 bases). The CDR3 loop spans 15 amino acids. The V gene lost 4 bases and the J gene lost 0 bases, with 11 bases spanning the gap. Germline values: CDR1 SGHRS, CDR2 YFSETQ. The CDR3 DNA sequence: TGCGCCAGCAGCCGGGACTTCTCCTCCTACAATGAGCAGTTCTTC. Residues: CASSRDFSSYNEQFF.

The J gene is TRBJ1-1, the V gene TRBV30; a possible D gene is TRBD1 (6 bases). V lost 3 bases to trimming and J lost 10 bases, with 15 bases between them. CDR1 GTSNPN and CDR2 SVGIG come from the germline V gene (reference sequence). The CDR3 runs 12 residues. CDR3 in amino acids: CAWRGARSGAFF. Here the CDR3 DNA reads TGTGCCTGGAGGGGGGCCCGGTCGGGAGCTTTCTTT.

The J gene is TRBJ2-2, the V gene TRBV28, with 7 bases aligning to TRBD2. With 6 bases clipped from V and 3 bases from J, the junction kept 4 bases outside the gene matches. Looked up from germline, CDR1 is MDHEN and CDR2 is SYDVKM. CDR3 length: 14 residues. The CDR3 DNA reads TGTGCCAGCAGAGCGGGATCCTACACCGGGGAGCTGTTTTTT. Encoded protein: CASRAGSYTGELFF.

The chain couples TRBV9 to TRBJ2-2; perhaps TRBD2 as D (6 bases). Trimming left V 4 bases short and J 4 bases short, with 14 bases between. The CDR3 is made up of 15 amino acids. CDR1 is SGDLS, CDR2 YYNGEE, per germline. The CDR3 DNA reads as TGTGCCAGCAGCCTAGCCGGGAGTGGCACCGGGGAGCTGTTTTTT. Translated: CASSLAGSGTGELFF.

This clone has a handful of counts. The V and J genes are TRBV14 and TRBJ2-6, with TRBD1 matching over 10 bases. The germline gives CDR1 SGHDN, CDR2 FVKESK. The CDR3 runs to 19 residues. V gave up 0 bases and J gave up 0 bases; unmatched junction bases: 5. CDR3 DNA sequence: TGTGCCAGCAGCCAAGATCTTTGGACAGGGGGCTCTGGGGCCAACGTCCTGACTTTC. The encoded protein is CASSQDLWTGGSGANVLTF.

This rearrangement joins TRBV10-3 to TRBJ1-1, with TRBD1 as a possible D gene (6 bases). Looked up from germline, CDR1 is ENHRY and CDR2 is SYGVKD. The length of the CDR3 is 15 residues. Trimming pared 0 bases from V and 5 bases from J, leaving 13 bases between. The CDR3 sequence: CAISESGGLRTEAFF. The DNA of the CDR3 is TGTGCCATCAGTGAGTCGGGGGGGCTGAGGACTGAAGCTTTCTTT.

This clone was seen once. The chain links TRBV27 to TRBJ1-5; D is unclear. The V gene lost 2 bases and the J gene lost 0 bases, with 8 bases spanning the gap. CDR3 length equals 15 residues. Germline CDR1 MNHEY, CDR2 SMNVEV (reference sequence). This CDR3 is CASSLGRGSNQPQHF. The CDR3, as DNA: TGTGCCAGCAGTTTAGGTAGAGGTAGCAATCAGCCCCAGCATTTT.

The CDR3 DNA is TGCAGCGTTGTCCCACAGGTGATGAATACGCAGTATTTT. Encoded protein: CSVVPQVMNTQYF. V is TRBV29-1 and J is TRBJ2-3; D is possibly TRBD1 (5 bases). V lost 4 bases to trimming and J lost 7 bases, with 15 bases between them. Germline V gene lookup returns CDR1 SQVTM and CDR2 ANQGSEA. The CDR3 has 13 amino acids.

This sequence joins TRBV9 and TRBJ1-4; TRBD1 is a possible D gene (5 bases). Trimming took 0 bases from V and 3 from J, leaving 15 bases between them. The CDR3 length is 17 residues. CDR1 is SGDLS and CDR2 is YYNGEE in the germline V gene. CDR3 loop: CASSVGGGLAPNEKLFF. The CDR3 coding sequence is TGTGCCAGCAGCGTAGGGGGGGGGTTAGCTCCTAATGAAAAACTGTTTTTT.

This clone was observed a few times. Here the CDR3 DNA reads TGTGCCAGCAGCCTCACGGGGGGGCAGTGGTCACCCCTCCACTTT. It codes for CASSLTGGQWSPLHF. This chain connects TRBV27 to TRBJ1-6; D may be TRBD1 (6 bases). The CDR3 has 15 residues. V lost 6 bases and J lost 10, with 19 bases in between. Germline loops: CDR1 MNHEY, CDR2 SMNVEV (reference sequence).

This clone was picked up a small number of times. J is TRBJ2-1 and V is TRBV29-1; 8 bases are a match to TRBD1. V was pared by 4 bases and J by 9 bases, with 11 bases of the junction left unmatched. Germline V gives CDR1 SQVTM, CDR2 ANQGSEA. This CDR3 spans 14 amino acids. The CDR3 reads CSVVVGRGPGEQFF. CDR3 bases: TGCAGCGTTGTGGTTGGCAGGGGGCCGGGTGAGCAGTTCTTC.

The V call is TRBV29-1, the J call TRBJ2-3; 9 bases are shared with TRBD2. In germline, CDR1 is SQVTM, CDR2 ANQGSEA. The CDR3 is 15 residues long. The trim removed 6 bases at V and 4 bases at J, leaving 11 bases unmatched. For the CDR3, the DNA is TGCAGCGTCGTAGCGGGGGCCGCGACGTCAGATACGCAGTATTTT. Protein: CSVVAGAATSDTQYF.

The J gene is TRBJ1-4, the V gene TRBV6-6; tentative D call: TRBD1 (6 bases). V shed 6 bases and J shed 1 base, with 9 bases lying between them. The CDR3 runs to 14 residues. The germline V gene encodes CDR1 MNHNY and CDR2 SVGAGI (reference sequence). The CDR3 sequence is CASSPRGTNEKLFF. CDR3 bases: TGTGCCAGCAGCCCCAGGGGAACTAATGAAAAACTGTTTTTT.

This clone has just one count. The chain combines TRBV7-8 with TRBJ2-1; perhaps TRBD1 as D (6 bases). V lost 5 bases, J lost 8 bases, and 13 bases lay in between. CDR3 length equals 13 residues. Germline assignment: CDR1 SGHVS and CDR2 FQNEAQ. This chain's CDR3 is CASSKSRGYEQFF. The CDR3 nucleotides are TGTGCCAGCAGCAAGTCCAGGGGCTATGAGCAGTTCTTC.

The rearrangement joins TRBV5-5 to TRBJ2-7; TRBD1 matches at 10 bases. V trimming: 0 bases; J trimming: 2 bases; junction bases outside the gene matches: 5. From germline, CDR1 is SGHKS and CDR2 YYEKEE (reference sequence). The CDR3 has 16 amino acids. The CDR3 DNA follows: TGTGCCAGCAGCTTGGGCTGGACAGGGGGACCCTACGAGCAGTACTTC. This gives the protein CASSLGWTGGPYEQYF.

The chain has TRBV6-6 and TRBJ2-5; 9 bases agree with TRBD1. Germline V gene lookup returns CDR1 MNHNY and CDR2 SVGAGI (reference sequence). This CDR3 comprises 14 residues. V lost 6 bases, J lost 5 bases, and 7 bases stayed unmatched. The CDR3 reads CASRTGGRKETQYF. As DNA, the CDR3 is TGTGCCAGCAGGACAGGGGGTAGGAAGGAGACCCAGTACTTC.

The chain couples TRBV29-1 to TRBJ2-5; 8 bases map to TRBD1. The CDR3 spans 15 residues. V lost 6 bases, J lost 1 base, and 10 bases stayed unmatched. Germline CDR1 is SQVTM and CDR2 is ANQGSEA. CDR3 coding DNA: TGCAGCGTGGATCGTGCCGGGACAGGCCAAGAGACCCAGTACTTC. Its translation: CSVDRAGTGQETQYF.

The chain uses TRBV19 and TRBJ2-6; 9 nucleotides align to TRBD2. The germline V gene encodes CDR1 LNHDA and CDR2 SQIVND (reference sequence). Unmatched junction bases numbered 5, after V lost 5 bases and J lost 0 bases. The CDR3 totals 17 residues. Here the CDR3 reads CASSPGLATSGANVLTF. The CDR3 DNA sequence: TGTGCCAGTAGTCCCGGACTAGCGACCTCTGGGGCCAACGTCCTGACTTTC. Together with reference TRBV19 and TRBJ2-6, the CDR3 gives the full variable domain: DGGITQSPKYLFRKEGQNVTLSCEQNLNHDAMYWYRQDPGQGLRLIYYSQIVNDFQKGDIAEGYSVSREKKESFPLTVTSAQKNPTAFYLCASSPGLATSGANVLTFGAGSRLTVL.

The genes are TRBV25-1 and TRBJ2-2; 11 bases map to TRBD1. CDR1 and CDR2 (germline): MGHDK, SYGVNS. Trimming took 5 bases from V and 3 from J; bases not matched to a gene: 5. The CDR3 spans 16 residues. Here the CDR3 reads CASSRRDRGDTGELFF. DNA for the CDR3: TGTGCCAGCAGTCGTCGGGACAGGGGGGACACCGGGGAGCTGTTTTTT.

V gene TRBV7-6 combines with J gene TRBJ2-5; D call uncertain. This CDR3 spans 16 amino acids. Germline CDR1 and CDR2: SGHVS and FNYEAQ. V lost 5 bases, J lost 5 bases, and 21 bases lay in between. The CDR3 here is CASSPRLGAGGETQYF. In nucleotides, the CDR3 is TGTGCCAGCAGCCCCCGCCTTGGAGCTGGTGGGGAGACCCAGTACTTC.

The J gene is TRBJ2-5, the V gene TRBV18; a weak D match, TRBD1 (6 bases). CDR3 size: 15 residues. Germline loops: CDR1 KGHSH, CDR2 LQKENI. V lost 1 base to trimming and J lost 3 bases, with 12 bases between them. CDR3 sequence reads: CASSPQINREETQYF. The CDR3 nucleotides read TGTGCCAGCTCACCACAGATCAACAGGGAAGAGACCCAGTACTTC.

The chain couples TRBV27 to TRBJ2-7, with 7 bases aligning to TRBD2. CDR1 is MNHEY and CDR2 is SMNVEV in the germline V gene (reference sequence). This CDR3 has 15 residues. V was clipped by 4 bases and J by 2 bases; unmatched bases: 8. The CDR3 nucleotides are TGTGCCAGCAGTTCCTTAGCGGGCGCCACCTACGAGCAGTACTTC. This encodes CASSSLAGATYEQYF.

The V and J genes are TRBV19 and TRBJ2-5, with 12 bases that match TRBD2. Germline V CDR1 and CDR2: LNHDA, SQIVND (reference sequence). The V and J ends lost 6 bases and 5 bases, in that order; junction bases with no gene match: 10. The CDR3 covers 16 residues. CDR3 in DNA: TGTGCCAGTAGCACTAGCGGGGGGACCGCCGGGGAGACCCAGTACTTC. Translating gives CASSTSGGTAGETQYF.

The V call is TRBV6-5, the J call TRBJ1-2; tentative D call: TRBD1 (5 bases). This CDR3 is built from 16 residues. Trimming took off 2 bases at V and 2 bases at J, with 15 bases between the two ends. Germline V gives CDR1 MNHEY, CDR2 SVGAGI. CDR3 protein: CASSYTPVGANYGYTF. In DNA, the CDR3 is TGTGCCAGCAGTTACACCCCGGTAGGGGCCAACTATGGCTACACCTTC.

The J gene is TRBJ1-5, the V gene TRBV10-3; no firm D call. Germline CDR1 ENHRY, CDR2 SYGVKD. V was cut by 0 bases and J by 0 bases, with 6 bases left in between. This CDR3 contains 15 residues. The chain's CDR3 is CAISESSVSNQPQHF. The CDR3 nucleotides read TGTGCCATCAGTGAGTCATCAGTTAGCAATCAGCCCCAGCATTTT.

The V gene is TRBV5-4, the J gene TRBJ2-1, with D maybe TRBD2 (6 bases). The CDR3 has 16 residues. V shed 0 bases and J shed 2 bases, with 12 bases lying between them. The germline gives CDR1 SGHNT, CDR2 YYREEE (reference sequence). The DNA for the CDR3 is TGTGCCAGCAGCTTGGGTGCGGGCGGGGCCTACAATGAGCAGTTCTTC. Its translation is CASSLGAGGAYNEQFF.